A selection of T cell receptor beta chains follows, all from one sample in a study of blood T cell repertoires in COVID-19. This table comes from immunoSEQ multiplex PCR, and its TCRdb copy is limited to in-frame clones, with some not included. The data contain approximately 500,000 clones, 85% to 90% of them singletons. Sample: PBMCs or T cells enriched from blood (not recorded which). These receptors were collected from a woman aged 40 to 50 who had recovered from COVID-19. Each CDR3 is given with its conserved first and last residue. D genes are given only for firm matches. Rows may omit the clone size; those that give it use once, few, many or a size class.

clone size,D gene,V gene,J gene,CDR3 protein,CDR3 DNA
once,-,TRBV3-1/TRBV3-2,TRBJ2-7,CASSQDQEDPYYEQYF,TGTGCCAGCAGCCAAGATCAGGAGGACCCCTACTACGAGCAGTACTTC
-,TRBD1,TRBV30,TRBJ1-5,CAWTPGQGGPSAQPQHF,TGTGCCTGGACCCCGGGACAGGGAGGACCGAGTGCTCAGCCCCAGCATTTT
-,-,TRBV5-8,TRBJ1-2,CASSLGGPRANYGYTF,TGTGCCAGCAGCTTGGGGGGCCCTCGGGCCAACTATGGCTACACCTTC
-,-,TRBV9,TRBJ1-1,CASSTYGVGTEAFF,TGTGCCAGCAGCACATACGGGGTAGGGACTGAAGCTTTCTTT
-,-,TRBV4-3,TRBJ1-1,CASSPSLGAEAFF,TGCGCCAGCAGCCCGTCCCTAGGCGCTGAAGCTTTCTTT
-,TRBD1,TRBV18,TRBJ1-2,CASSPPGQGGGYTF,TGTGCCAGCTCACCACCGGGCCAGGGGGGCGGCTACACCTTC
-,TRBD1,TRBV11-2,TRBJ1-6,CASSHGTGTGNSPLHF,TGTGCCAGCAGCCACGGGACAGGGACCGGAAATTCACCCCTCCACTTT
many,-,TRBV29-1,TRBJ2-3,CSSLGGEWGTDTQYF,TGCAGCTCCCTTGGAGGGGAGTGGGGTACAGATACGCAGTATTTT
-,TRBD1,TRBV5-1,TRBJ2-2,CASSSNGQGNTGELFF,TGCGCCAGCAGCTCAAATGGACAGGGTAACACCGGGGAGCTGTTTTTT
-,TRBD1,TRBV11-3,TRBJ1-3,CASSPNDRGLYTIYF,TGTGCCAGCAGCCCGAACGACAGGGGGCTGTACACCATATATTTT
-,-,TRBV9,TRBJ2-3,CASSTTGQGDTQYF,TGTGCCAGCAGCACCACTGGCCAGGGAGATACGCAGTATTTT
-,TRBD2,TRBV2,TRBJ2-3,CASTKRMVWGLAGDPPDTQYF,TGTGCCAGCACTAAGCGAATGGTTTGGGGACTAGCGGGAGATCCTCCAGATACGCAGTATTTT
-,-,TRBV7-2,TRBJ2-7,CASSSVAEGGQYF,TGTGCCAGCAGTTCTGTGGCGGAAGGTGGGCAGTACTTC
once,-,TRBV25-1,TRBJ2-5,CASSAGETQYF,TGTGCCAGCAGCGCGGGGGAGACCCAGTACTTC
-,TRBD1,TRBV19,TRBJ1-2,CASSDSSRDSAYTF,TGTGCCAGTAGTGATTCGTCGCGGGACAGCGCTTACACCTTC